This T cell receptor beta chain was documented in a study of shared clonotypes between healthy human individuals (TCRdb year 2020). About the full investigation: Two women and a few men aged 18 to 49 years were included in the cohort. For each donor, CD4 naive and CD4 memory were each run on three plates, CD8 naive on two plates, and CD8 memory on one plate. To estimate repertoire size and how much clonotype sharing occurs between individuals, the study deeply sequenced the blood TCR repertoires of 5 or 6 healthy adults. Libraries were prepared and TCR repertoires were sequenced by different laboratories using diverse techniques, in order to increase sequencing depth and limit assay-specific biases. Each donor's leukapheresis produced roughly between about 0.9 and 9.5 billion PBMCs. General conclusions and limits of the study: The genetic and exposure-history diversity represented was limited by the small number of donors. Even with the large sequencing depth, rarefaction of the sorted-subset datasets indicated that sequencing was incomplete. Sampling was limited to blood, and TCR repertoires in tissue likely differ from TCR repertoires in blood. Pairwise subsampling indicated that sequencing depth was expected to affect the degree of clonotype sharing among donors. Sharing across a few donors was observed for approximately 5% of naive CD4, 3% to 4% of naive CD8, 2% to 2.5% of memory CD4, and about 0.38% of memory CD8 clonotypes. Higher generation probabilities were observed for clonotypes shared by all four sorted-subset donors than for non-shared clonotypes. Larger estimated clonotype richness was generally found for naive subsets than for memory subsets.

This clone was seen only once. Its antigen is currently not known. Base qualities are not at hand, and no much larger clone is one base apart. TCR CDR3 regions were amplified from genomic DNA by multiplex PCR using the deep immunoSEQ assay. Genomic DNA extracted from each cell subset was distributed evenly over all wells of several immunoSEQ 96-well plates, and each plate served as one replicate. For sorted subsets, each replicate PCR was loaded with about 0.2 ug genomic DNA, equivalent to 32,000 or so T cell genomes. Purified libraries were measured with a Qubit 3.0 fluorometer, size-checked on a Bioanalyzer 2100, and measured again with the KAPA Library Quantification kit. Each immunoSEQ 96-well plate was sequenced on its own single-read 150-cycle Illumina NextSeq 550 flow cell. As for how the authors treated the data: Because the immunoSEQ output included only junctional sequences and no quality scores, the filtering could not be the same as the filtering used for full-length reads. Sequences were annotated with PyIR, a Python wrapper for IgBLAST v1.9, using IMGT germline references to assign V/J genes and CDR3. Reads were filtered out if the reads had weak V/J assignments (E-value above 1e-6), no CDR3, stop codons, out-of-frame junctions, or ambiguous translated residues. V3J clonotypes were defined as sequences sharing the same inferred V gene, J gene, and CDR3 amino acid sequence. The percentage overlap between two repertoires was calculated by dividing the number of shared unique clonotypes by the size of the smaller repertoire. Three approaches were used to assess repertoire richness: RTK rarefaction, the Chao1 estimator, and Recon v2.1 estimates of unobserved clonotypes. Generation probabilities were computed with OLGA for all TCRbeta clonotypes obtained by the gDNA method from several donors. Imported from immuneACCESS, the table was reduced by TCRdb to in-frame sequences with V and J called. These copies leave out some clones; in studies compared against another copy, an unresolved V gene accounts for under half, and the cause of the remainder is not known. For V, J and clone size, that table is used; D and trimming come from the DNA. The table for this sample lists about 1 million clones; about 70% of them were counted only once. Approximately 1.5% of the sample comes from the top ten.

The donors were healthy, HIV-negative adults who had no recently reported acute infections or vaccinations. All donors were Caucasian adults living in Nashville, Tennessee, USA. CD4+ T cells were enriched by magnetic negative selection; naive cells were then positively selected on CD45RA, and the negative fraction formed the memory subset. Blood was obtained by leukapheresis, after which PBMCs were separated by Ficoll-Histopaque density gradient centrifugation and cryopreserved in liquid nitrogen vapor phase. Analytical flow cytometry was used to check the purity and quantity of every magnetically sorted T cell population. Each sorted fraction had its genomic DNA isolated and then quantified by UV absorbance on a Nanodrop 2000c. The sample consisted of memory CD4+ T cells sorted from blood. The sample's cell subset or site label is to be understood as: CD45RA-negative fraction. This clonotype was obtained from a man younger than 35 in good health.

The CDR3 protein sequence reads: CASSSRFLSYEQYF. Here is the DNA: TGTGCCAGCAGCAGCCGATTTCTCTCCTACGAGCAGTACTTC. The chain employs TRBV5-8 and TRBJ2-7, with the D gene call left open. Inclusive of the bounding cysteine and phenylalanine, the CDR3 is 14 residues long. Only CDR3 DNA remains: 42 bases, in frame from the first base. V and J lose 4 bases and 0 bases, and a span of 11 bases separates them. According to the germline V gene, CDR1 reads SGHTS and CDR2 reads YDEGEE.